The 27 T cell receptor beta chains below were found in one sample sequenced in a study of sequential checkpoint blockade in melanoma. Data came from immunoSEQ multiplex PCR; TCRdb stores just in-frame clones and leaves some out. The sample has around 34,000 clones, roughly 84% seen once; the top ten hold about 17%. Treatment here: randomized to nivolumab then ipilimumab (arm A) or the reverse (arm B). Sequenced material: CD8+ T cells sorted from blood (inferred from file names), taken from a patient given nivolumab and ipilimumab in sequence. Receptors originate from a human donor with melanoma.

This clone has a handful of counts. CDR3 coding DNA: TGTGCCAGCAGCGTATCCTCGGACAGGGGATACAACTATGGCTACACCTTC. Translated: CASSVSSDRGYNYGYTF. The chain combines TRBV9 with TRBJ1-2; 9 positions agree with TRBD1. CDR3 length equals 17 residues. Germline lookup yields CDR1 SGDLS and CDR2 YYNGEE. The V segment lost 1 base and the J segment 2 bases; nucleotides outside the gene matches: 9.

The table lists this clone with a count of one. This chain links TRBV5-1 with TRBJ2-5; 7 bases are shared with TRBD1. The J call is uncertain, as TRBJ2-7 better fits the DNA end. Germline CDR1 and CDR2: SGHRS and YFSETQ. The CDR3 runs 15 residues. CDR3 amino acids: CASSLTGVLSYEQYF. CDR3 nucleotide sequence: TGCGCCAGCAGCTTGACAGGGGTTCTCTCCTACGAGCAGTACTTC.

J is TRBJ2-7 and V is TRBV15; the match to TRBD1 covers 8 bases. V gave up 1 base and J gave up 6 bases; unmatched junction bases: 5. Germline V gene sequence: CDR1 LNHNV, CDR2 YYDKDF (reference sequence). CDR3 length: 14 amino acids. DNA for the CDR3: TGTGCCACCAGCAGAGGACAGGGGATAGGCGAGCAGTACTTC. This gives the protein CATSRGQGIGEQYF.

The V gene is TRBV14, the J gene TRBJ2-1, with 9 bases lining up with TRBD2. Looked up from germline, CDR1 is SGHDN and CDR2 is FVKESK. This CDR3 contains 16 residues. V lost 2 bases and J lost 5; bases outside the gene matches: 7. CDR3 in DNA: TGTGCCAGCAGCCAAAGGTGGCGGGGGGGGGACAATGAGCAGTTCTTC. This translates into CASSQRWRGGDNEQFF.

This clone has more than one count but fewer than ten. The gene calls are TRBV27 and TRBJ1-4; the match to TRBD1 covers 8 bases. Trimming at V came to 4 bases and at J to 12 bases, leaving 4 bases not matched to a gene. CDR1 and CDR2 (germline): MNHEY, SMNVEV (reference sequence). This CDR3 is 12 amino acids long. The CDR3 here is CASSWTGRELFF. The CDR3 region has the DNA TGTGCCAGCAGTTGGACAGGGAGGGAACTGTTTTTT.

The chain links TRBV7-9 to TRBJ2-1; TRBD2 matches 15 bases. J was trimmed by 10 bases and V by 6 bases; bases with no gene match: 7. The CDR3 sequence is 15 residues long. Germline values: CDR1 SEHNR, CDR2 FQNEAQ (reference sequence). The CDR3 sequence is CASSVSGTSGGEQFF. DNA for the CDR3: TGTGCCAGCAGTGTCTCCGGGACTAGCGGGGGGGAGCAGTTCTTC.

CDR3 protein: CASSPIEQGRYTF. Written as DNA, the CDR3 is TGTGCCAGCAGTCCGATCGAACAGGGGCGCTACACCTTC. V gene TRBV27 combines with J gene TRBJ1-2; 7 bases fit TRBD1. With 5 bases clipped from V and 9 bases from J, the junction kept 9 bases outside the gene matches. This CDR3 has 13 residues. Germline assignment: CDR1 MNHEY and CDR2 SMNVEV (reference sequence).

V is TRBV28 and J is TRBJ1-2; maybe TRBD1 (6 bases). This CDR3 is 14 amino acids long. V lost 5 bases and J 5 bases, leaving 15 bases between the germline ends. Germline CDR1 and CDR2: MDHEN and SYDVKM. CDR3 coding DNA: TGTGCCAGCAGTCCACAGGGTTGGGTATATGGCTACACCTTC. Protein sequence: CASSPQGWVYGYTF.

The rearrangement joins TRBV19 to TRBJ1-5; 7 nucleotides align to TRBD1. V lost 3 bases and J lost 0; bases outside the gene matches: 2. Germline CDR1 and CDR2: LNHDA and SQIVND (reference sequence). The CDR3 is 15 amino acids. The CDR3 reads CASSIWDSSNQPQHF. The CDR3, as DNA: TGTGCCAGTAGTATCTGGGACAGTAGCAATCAGCCCCAGCATTTT.

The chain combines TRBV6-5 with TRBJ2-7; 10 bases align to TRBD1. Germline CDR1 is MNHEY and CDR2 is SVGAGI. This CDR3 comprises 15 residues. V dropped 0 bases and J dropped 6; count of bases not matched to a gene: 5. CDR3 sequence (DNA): TGTGCCAGCAGTTACTCTAGGACAGGGGGGGTCGAGCAGTACTTC. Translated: CASSYSRTGGVEQYF.

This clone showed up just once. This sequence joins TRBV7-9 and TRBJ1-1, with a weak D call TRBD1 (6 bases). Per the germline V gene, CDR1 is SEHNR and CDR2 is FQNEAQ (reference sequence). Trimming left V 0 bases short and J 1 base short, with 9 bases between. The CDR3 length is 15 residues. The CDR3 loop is CASSLALQGNTEAFF. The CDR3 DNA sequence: TGTGCCAGCAGCTTAGCGTTACAGGGGAACACTGAAGCTTTCTTT.

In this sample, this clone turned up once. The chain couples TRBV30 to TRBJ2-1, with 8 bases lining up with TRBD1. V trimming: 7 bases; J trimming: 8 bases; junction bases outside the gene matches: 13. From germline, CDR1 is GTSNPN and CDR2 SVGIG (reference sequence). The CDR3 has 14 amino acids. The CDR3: CASDRDRLGDEQFF. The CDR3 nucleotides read TGTGCCTCCGATAGGGACAGGCTAGGCGATGAGCAGTTCTTC.

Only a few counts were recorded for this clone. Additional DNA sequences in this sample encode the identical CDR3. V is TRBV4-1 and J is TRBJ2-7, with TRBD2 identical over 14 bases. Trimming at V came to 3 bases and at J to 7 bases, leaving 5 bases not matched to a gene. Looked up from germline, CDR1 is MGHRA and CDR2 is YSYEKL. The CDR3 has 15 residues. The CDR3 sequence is CASSQGLAGVGEQYF. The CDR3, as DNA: TGCGCCAGCAGCCAGGGACTAGCGGGAGTGGGAGAGCAGTACTTC.

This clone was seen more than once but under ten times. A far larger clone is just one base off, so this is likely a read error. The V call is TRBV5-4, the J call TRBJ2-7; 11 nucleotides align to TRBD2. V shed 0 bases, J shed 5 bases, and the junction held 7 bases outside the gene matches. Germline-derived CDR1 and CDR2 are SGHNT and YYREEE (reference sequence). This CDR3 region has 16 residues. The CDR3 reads CASSLATSGRIHEQYF. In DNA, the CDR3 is TGTGCCAGCAGCTTGGCCACTAGCGGGAGAATACACGAGCAGTACTTC. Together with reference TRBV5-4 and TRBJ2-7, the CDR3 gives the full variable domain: ETGVTQSPTHLIKTRGQQVTLRCSSQSGHNTVSWYQQALGQGPQFIFQYYREEENGRGNFPPRFSGLQFPNYSSELNVNALELDDSALYLCASSLATSGRIHEQYFGPGTRLTVT.

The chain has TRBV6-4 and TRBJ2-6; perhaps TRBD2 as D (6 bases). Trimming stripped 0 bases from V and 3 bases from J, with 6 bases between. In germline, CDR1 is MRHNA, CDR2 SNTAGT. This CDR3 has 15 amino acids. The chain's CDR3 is CASSDSTSGANVLTF. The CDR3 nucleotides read TGTGCCAGCAGTGACTCGACTAGTGGGGCCAACGTCCTGACTTTC.

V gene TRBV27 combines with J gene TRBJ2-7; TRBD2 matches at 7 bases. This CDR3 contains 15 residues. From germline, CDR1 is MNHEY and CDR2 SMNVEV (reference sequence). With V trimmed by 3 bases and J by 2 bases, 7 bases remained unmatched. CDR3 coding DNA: TGTGCCAGCAGTTTGGGAGCGGGATCGGCCTACGAGCAGTACTTC. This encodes CASSLGAGSAYEQYF.

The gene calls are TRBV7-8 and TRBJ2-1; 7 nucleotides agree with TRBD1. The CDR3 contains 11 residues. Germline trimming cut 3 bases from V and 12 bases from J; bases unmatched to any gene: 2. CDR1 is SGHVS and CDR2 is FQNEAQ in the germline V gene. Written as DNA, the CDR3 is TGTGCCAGCAGCTTGGACAGGCGGCAGTTCTTC. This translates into CASSLDRRQFF.

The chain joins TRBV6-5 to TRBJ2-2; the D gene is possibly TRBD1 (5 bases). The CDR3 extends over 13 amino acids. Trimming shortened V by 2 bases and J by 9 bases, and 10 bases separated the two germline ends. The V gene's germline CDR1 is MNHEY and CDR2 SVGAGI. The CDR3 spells CASSYVGHRELFF. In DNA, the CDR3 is TGTGCCAGCAGTTACGTCGGACACCGGGAGCTGTTTTTT.

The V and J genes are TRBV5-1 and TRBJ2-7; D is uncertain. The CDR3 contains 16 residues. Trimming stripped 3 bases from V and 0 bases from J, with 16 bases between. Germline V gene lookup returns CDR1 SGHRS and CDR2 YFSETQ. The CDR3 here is CASSSTGMASSYEQYF. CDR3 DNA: TGCGCCAGCAGCTCAACTGGAATGGCTAGCTCCTACGAGCAGTACTTC.

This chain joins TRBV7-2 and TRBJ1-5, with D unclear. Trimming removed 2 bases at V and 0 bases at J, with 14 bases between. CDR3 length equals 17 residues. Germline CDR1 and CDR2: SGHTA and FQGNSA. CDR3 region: CASSLSVSRYSNQPQHF. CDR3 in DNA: TGTGCCAGCAGCTTATCGGTCTCACGCTATAGCAATCAGCCCCAGCATTTT.

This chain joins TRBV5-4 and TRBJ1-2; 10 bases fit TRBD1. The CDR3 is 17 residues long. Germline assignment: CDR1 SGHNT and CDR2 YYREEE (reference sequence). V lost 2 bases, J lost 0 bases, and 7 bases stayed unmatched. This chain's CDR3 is CASSLTGQGLANYGYTF. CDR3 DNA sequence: TGTGCCAGCAGCTTAACGGGACAGGGGTTAGCTAACTATGGCTACACCTTC.

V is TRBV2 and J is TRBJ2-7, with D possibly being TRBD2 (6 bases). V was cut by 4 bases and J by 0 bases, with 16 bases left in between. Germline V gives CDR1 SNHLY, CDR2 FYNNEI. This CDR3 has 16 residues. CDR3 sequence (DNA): TGTGCCAGCAGTGTCACTAGCCAGGCTATCTCCTACGAGCAGTACTTC. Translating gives CASSVTSQAISYEQYF.

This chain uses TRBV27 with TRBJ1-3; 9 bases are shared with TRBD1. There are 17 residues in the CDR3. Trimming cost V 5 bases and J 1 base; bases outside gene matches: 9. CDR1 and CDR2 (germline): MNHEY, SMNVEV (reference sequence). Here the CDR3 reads CASSPGQGIYSGNTIYF. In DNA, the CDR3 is TGTGCCAGCAGTCCGGGACAGGGTATATATTCTGGAAACACCATATATTTT.

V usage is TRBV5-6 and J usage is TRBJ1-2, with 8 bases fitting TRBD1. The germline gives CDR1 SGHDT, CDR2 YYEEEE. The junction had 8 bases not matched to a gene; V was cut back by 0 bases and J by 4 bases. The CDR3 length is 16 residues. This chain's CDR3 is CASSLGSGQASYGYTF. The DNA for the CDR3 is TGTGCCAGCAGCTTGGGTTCGGGACAGGCTTCCTATGGCTACACCTTC.

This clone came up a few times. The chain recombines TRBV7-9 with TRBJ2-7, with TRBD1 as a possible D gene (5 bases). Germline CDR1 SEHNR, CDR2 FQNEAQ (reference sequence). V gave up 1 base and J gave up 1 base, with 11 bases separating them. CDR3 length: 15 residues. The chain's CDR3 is CASSLGQGTSYEQYF. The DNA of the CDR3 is TGTGCCAGCAGCTTAGGCCAGGGTACGTCCTACGAGCAGTACTTC.

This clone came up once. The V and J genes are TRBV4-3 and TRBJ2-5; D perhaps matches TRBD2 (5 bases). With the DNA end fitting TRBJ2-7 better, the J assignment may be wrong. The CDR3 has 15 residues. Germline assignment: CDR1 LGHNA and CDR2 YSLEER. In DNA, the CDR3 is TGCGCCAGCAGTTGGGCCCCCGGACTTGTCTACGAGCAGTACTTC. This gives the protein CASSWAPGLVYEQYF.

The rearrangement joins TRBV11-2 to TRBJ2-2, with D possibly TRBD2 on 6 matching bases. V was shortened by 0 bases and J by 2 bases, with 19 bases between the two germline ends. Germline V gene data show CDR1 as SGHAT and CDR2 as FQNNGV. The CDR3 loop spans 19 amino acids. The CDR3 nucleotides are TGTGCCAGCAGCTTAGAAGAGTGGGCCGGGACTTATAACACCGGGGAGCTGTTTTTT. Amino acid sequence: CASSLEEWAGTYNTGELFF.